The 22 T cell receptor beta chains listed next were all sequenced from one sample in a study of CD8+CD57+ T cells in acquired aplastic anemia. Genomic DNA constituted the template upon which TCR beta VDJ and CDR3 profiling was performed. TCRdb analysed the reads with MiXCR anew, one entry per CDR3 protein. This sample has about 420,000 distinct CDR3 sequences, with around 68% found just once. What was sequenced was sorted CD4+, CD8+, or CD8+CD57+ T cells (not recorded which) from PBMCs. These receptors came from a human donor in good health, serving as a control.

The genes are TRBV7-2 and TRBJ1-5; no reliable D call. Germline CDR1 SGHTA, CDR2 FQGNSA. CDR3 size: 13 residues. Trimming took 2 bases from V and 12 from J, leaving 14 bases between them. In DNA, the CDR3 is TGTGCCAGCAGCTTAACTCTCAAAAAGCACCAGCATTTT. It translates to CASSLTLKKHQHF. The full variable domain, in which reference TRBV7-2 and TRBJ1-5 provide the parts outside the CDR3, is GAGVSQSPSNKVTEKGKDVELRCDPISGHTALYWYRQSLGQGLEFLIYFQGNSAPDKSGLPSDRFSAERTGGSVSTLTIQRTQQEDSAVYLCASSLTLKKHQHFGDGTRLSIL.

The genes are TRBV5-1 and TRBJ2-3; the match to TRBD1 covers 7 bases. CDR1 and CDR2 (germline): SGHRS, YFSETQ. The CDR3 contains 16 residues. V dropped 4 bases and J dropped 2; count of bases not matched to a gene: 10. The CDR3 protein is CASSVDRMNTTDTQYF. Written as DNA, the CDR3 is TGCGCCAGCAGCGTGGACAGGATGAACACCACAGATACGCAGTATTTT.

Turning to this clonotype: At one boundary the junction diverges from the germline segment, which might be a read error. This chain connects TRBV6-6 to TRBJ1-4; 7 positions agree with TRBD1. The assigned J gene may be wrong: the sequence end matches TRBJ1-6 better. The CDR3 extends over 14 amino acids. Germline V gene lookup returns CDR1 MNHNY and CDR2 SVGAGI (reference sequence). The CDR3: CASSYRGLYSTLHF. CDR3 nucleotides: TGTGCCAGCAGTTACAGGGGGCTTTATTCAACCCTCCACTTT.

This clonotype has just a few counts. The chain carries TRBV7-2 and TRBJ2-1; no firm D call. The J call is in doubt because the DNA end fits TRBJ2-5 better. In germline, CDR1 is SGHTA, CDR2 FQGNSA. CDR3 length: 11 residues. The CDR3 DNA reads as TGTGCCAGCAGCGCCTTCGGGACCCAGTACTTC. Translation gives CASSAFGTQYF.

This clonotype showed up just a few times. The chain recombines TRBV19 with TRBJ2-2; TRBD1 is a possible D gene (6 bases). CDR1 LNHDA and CDR2 SQIVND come from the germline V gene (reference sequence). This CDR3 has 14 residues. Trimming left V 1 base short and J 7 bases short, with 10 bases between. The CDR3 nucleotides read TGTGCCAGTAGTATAGCAGGGACAAGCGGGGAGCTGTTTTTT. As protein: CASSIAGTSGELFF.

This clonotype was seen repeatedly, ten times or more. The chain employs TRBV10-2 and TRBJ1-4; the D gene is possibly TRBD1 (5 bases). This CDR3 comprises 14 residues. From germline, CDR1 is WSHSY and CDR2 SAAADI. The ends were cut back, 8 bases at V and 0 bases at J, with 10 bases in the middle. The CDR3 reads CASRDSATNEKLFF. For the CDR3, the DNA is TGCGCCAGCCGGGACTCTGCAACTAATGAAAAACTGTTTTTT.

J is TRBJ2-5 and V is TRBV12-3 or TRBV12-4, with a weak D call TRBD2 (6 bases). The CDR3 is 14 residues long. Trimming removed 5 bases from V and 4 bases from J, with 14 bases in between. The CDR3 loop is CASSIGLRGETQYF. CDR3 sequence (DNA): TGTGCCAGCAGTATAGGTTTGCGGGGAGAGACCCAGTACTTC.

This sequence joins TRBV20-1 and TRBJ1-5; a possible D gene is TRBD1 (6 bases). Germline CDR1 is DFQATT and CDR2 is SNEGSKA (reference sequence). V dropped 6 bases and J dropped 0 bases, with 18 bases sitting between them. The CDR3 is 16 residues long. The CDR3 loop is CSAGRFGTHSNQPQHF. The CDR3 DNA follows: TGCAGTGCCGGGCGATTCGGGACACATAGCAATCAGCCCCAGCATTTT.

This clonotype has ten or more counts. The CDR3 DNA is TGTGCCAGCAGTTTAGATGGCCGGTTCTATAGCAATCAGCCCCAGCATTTT. It yields the protein CASSLDGRFYSNQPQHF. The rearrangement joins TRBV12-3 or TRBV12-4 to TRBJ1-5, with D uncertain. The V end was cut by 1 base, the J end by 0 bases, with 13 bases between. The CDR3 covers 17 residues.

This clonotype was picked up one time. The junction shows a germline mismatch at one end, possibly a read error. The gene calls are TRBV7-4 and TRBJ1-2; D is uncertain. The CDR3 spans 13 residues. The germline V gene has CDR1 SGHVT and CDR2 SQSDAQ. Here the CDR3 DNA reads TGTGCCAGCAGCACAGTATTCAGGAGGTACGCAGTATTT. Residues: CASSTVFRRYAVF.

In its sample, this clonotype was seen many times. This chain joins TRBV12-3 or TRBV12-4 and TRBJ1-3; D gene unclear. The V and J ends lost 5 bases and 0 bases respectively, with 8 bases between them. The CDR3 covers 14 residues. CDR3 nucleotide sequence: TGTGCCAGCAGTCGGGAGAACTCTGGAAACACCATATATTTT. Amino acids: CASSRENSGNTIYF.

This clonotype was counted ten times or more. The V and J genes are TRBV2 and TRBJ1-2, with a possible D match to TRBD1 (6 bases). CDR3 length: 14 amino acids. Looked up from germline, CDR1 is SNHLY and CDR2 is FYNNEI. Trimming stripped 5 bases from V and 3 bases from J, with 13 bases between. The chain's CDR3 is CASSPPGEDYGYTF. CDR3 bases: TGTGCCAGCAGTCCGCCAGGGGAAGACTATGGCTACACCTTC.

In this sample, this clonotype turned up many times. The rearrangement joins TRBV6-5 to TRBJ2-1; TRBD1 agrees at 9 bases. V lost 8 bases and J lost 9; bases outside the gene matches: 17. CDR1 and CDR2 from the germline V gene are MNHEY and SVGAGI. This CDR3 spans 16 amino acids. Here the CDR3 DNA reads TGTGCCAGCTACTCTACCCGAGGGACAGGGAAGGGTGAGCAGTTCTTC. Amino acids: CASYSTRGTGKGEQFF.

In its sample, this clonotype was seen once. The chain links TRBV20-1 to TRBJ1-3; D is unresolved. Germline V lookup: CDR1 DFQATT, CDR2 SNEGSKA (reference sequence). V lost 5 bases and J 0 bases, leaving 17 bases between the germline ends. The CDR3 is 16 amino acids. The chain's CDR3 is CSARSLGADSGNTIYF. The CDR3 DNA follows: TGCAGTGCTCGGTCACTTGGAGCAGACTCTGGAAACACCATATATTTT.

The J gene is TRBJ1-5, the V gene TRBV12-3 or TRBV12-4; TRBD1 matches 10 bases. V lost 5 bases to trimming and J lost 10 bases; unmatched junction nucleotides: 14. The CDR3 is made up of 16 amino acids. CDR3 bases: TGTGCCAGCAGTATATGGCCGGGACAGGGGACTTCACCCCAGCATTTT. It is translated as CASSIWPGQGTSPQHF.

Comments on this clonotype: A junction boundary mismatches the germline segment, possibly from a read error. The chain combines TRBV5-4 with TRBJ1-1; possibly TRBD1 for D (6 bases). CDR1 is SGHNT, CDR2 YYREEE, per germline (reference sequence). The CDR3 is 15 residues long. The CDR3 loop is CASSQERGMWTEAFF. CDR3 nucleotide sequence: TGCGCCAGCAGCCAAGAAAGGGGGATGTGGACTGAAGCTTTCTTT.

On this clonotype: An end of the junction does not agree with germline; a read error may underlie this. The V and J genes are TRBV7-2 and TRBJ1-1; D not certain. This CDR3 has 16 residues. Germline values: CDR1 SGHTA, CDR2 FQGNSA. This CDR3 reads CASSLEVQQQNTAAFF. CDR3 DNA: TGTGCCAGCAGCTTAGAAGTCCAGCAACAAAACACTGCAGCTTTCTTT.

This rearrangement joins TRBV7-2 to TRBJ2-7, with D hard to call. This CDR3 comprises 12 residues. The germline V gene has CDR1 SGHTA and CDR2 FQGNSA. Trimming removed 4 bases from V and 5 bases from J, with 9 bases in between. This CDR3 is CASSSPRNEQYF. CDR3 nucleotides: TGTGCCAGCAGCTCCCCCCGAAACGAGCAGTACTTC.

About this clonotype: An end of the junction does not agree with germline; a read error may underlie this. V usage is TRBV5-5 and J usage is TRBJ2-5, with 7 nucleotides matching TRBD2. Germline V gene data show CDR1 as SGHKS and CDR2 as YYEKEE (reference sequence). The CDR3 is made up of 15 amino acids. DNA for the CDR3: TGCGCCAGCATCAGCGGGGAGGCGGGGCAAGAGACCCAGTACTTC. This encodes CASISGEAGQETQYF.

This clonotype was seen only a few times. This chain uses TRBV24-1 with TRBJ1-1; 11 bases align to TRBD1. With 2 bases clipped from V and 4 bases from J, the junction kept 5 bases outside the gene matches. CDR3 length equals 16 residues. Germline CDR1 is KGHDR and CDR2 is SFDVKD. The CDR3 DNA is TGTGCCACCAGTGATTCGCGGACAGGGGGCGTCACTGAAGCTTTCTTT. It codes for CATSDSRTGGVTEAFF.

This sequence joins TRBV19 and TRBJ1-2; 8 bases match TRBD1. V gave up 3 bases and J gave up 4 bases; unmatched junction bases: 1. Looked up from germline, CDR1 is LNHDA and CDR2 is SQIVND (reference sequence). CDR3 length: 13 residues. CDR3 in amino acids: CASSIGTGYGYTF. CDR3 bases: TGTGCCAGTAGTATCGGGACAGGCTATGGCTACACCTTC.

The V call is TRBV12-3 or TRBV12-4, the J call TRBJ1-3; no clear D gene. V was shortened by 3 bases and J by 1 base, with 7 bases between the two germline ends. The CDR3 runs to 14 residues. The DNA of the CDR3 is TGTGCCAGCAGTTTGGCGGCGTCTGGAAACACCATATATTTT. Translating gives CASSLAASGNTIYF.